The sequence of this T cell receptor (beta chain) was determined in a study of a mutant IDH1 vaccine in newly diagnosed glioma. Across the study: Onset of vaccination occurred 4-6 weeks following radiotherapy alone, or with temozolomide cycles. Held at week 35, visit V12 was the safety follow-up, and visit V13 followed at week 47. Study conclusions and caveats: Altogether, 85% to 95% of patients exhibited vaccine-induced immune responses.

The CDR3 contains 14 residues. V lost 2 bases and J lost 7; bases outside the gene matches: 1. Germline CDR1 and CDR2: SGHRS and YFSETQ. As for time point: week 47, end of study. Vaccinated patients received 300 ug of mutant IDH1 20-mer peptide per dose, with topical imiquimod. Some clones are missing from TCRdb's copy, which holds only in-frame ones; the method was immunoSEQ multiplex PCR. In the table there are 30,000 to 40,000 clones, approximately 92% of which are singletons. Note on this clone: Its target is unknown.

The specimen comprised PBMCs, sampled from a glioma patient whose treatment included an IDH1 peptide vaccine. The TCR sequence derives from a woman aged 35 to 49 with glioma. This chain joins TRBV5-1 and TRBJ2-1; 12 nucleotides match TRBD2. CDR3 in amino acids: CASSFTSGGNEQFF. CDR3 coding DNA: TGCGCCAGCAGCTTTACTAGCGGGGGGAATGAGCAGTTCTTC. Full variable domain (rest looked up from reference TRBV5-1 and TRBJ2-1): KAGVTQTPRYLIKTRGQQVTLSCSPISGHRSVSWYQQTPGQGLQFLFEYFSETQRNKGNFPGRFSGRQFSNSRSEMNVSTLELGDSALYLCASSFTSGGNEQFFGPGTRLTVL.